This is a list of T cell receptor beta chains from one sample in a study of T cell repertoires in cytomegalovirus infection. In TCRdb, the reads were re-called with MiXCR into one record per CDR3 protein. Of nearly 450,000 distinct CDR3 sequences in the sample, approximately 30% were seen once. Sequencing was done on a sample of PBMCs. These receptors were obtained from a human donor in good health (CMV status not recorded). Some clones in this sample may be carry-over from other donors' samples. Each CDR3 is given with its conserved first and last residue. The D gene is left open where the match is weak. Part of the rows lack a size; the others show once, few, many or a class for expanded clones.

D | J | V | size | DNA | CDR3
- | TRBJ2-1 | TRBV7-6 | many | TGTGCCACCGGAGGGGCGGGCAATGAGCAGTTCTTC | CATGGAGNEQFF
TRBD1 | TRBJ1-6 | TRBV27 | - | TGTGCCAGCAGTTTCGGACAGGGGGTTAATTCACCCCTCCACTTT | CASSFGQGVNSPLHF
- | TRBJ1-4 | TRBV4-3 | - | TGCGCCAGCAGCCAAGATTGGGACGCAAAACTGTTTTTT | CASSQDWDAKLFF
TRBD1 | TRBJ2-2 | TRBV24-1 | - | TGTGCCACCAGTGATCCAAACCCGGCCCGCTGGGACAGGGCGAACACCGGGGAGCTGTTTTTT | CATSDPNPARWDRANTGELFF
- | TRBJ1-5 | TRBV6-8 | - | TGTGCCAGCAGTAGGGGAGGGATCAGCAATCAGCCCCAGAATTTT | CASSRGGISNQPQNF
TRBD1 | TRBJ2-2 | TRBV20-1 | - | TGCAGTGCTGAACCGGGACAGGGGATGTCCGGGGAGCTGTTTTTT | CSAEPGQGMSGELFF
TRBD2 | TRBJ2-5 | TRBV29-1 | - | TGCAGCGTTGAAGGTGCTAGCGGGGGGCGCCAAGAGACCCAGTACTTC | CSVEGASGGRQETQYF
TRBD1 | TRBJ2-2 | TRBV7-2 | many | TGTGCCAGCAGCTTGAAAGGACAGGGGGTCACCGGGGAGCTGTTTTTT | CASSLKGQGVTGELFF
TRBD1 | TRBJ1-6 | TRBV7-8 | many | TGTGCCAGCAGCTCTGACGACAGGGGGCTCGATTCACCCCTCCACTTT | CASSSDDRGLDSPLHF
- | TRBJ1-1 | TRBV7-8 | - | TGTGCCAGCAGCTTAGGTGGATGGGCAGCGAACACTGAAGCTTTCTTT | CASSLGGWAANTEAFF
- | TRBJ2-1 | TRBV20-1 | - | TGCAGTGCTAGGGTACCATCCTACAATGAGCAGTTCTTC | CSARVPSYNEQFF
TRBD1 | TRBJ1-6 | TRBV6-6 | few | TGTGCCAGCAGCCAGGGGGGTTATAATTCACCCCTCCACTTT | CASSQGGYNSPLHF
- | TRBJ1-1 | TRBV7-9 | few | TGTGCCAGCAGCGCCTCGGGGGTTTCGGGGGAAGCTTTCTTT | CASSASGVSGEAFF
- | TRBJ2-1 | TRBV7-6 | - | TGTGCCAGCAGCAAGGGGGTTAATGGGGACAATGAGCAGTTCTTC | CASSKGVNGDNEQFF
- | TRBJ2-7 | TRBV12-3/TRBV12-4 | - | TGTGCCAGCAGTTTTTCCGACCCAAACGAGCAGTACTTC | CASSFSDPNEQYF
TRBD1 | TRBJ2-7 | TRBV7-6 | - | TGTGCCAGCAGCAAGGGACAGGGGAGCTCCTACGAGCAGTACTTC | CASSKGQGSSYEQYF
- | TRBJ1-1 | TRBV7-8 | many | TGTGCCAGCAGCGGCTACGGGGCGGACCCTGAAGCTTTCTTT | CASSGYGADPEAFF
- | TRBJ1-4 | TRBV4-1 | many | TGCGCCAGCAGCCAAGTATGGGGACCTTCTAATGAAAAACTGTTTTTT | CASSQVWGPSNEKLFF
- | TRBJ2-7 | TRBV11-2 | - | TGTGCCAGCAGCTTATATGGGGGACAAAGCTCCTACGAGCAGTACTTC | CASSLYGGQSSYEQYF
- | TRBJ1-2 | TRBV4-2 | few | TGTGCCAGCAGCCAAGATGTTGGGCGGGGCTATGGCTACACCTTC | CASSQDVGRGYGYTF
- | TRBJ1-4 | TRBV7-2 | many | TGTGCCAGCAGCTTAGCAGGGGCGGTAACTAATGAAAAACTGTTTTTT | CASSLAGAVTNEKLFF
TRBD1 | TRBJ2-7 | TRBV7-2 | many | TGTGCCAGCAGCTTAGGGCAGGGGGACGAGCAGTACTTC | CASSLGQGDEQYF